The clone carrying this T cell receptor beta chain has a handful of counts. No antigen is known for it. The data stem from a study of beta chain features in type 1 diabetes. The authors reverse transcribed all of the isolated RNA, so sequencing captured expressed TCRB transcripts. The protocol was immunoSEQ multiplex PCR, while the TCRdb copy is restricted to in-frame clones and leaves out a portion. The profile shows 860,000 or so clones, 15% to 20% of them singletons. Germline assignment: CDR1 SQVTM and CDR2 ANQGSEA. The CDR3 is 12 amino acids. The germline V and J ends were trimmed by 4 bases and 4 bases, with 5 bases remaining between them. The single heparinised draw taken from each donor contained approximately 120 mL of blood on average. The study, taken as a whole, reports: At VDJ recombination sites, type 1 diabetes patients had fewer insertions and more deleted nucleotides. Whether TCRB rearrangement is influenced by HLA type went unresolved here.

This chain uses TRBV29-1 with TRBJ2-6; D uncertain. This clonotype originated in a woman younger than 30 in good health. The sample comprised naive CD4+ T cells from blood. In DNA form, the CDR3 reads TGCAGCGTTGTTACGGGGGCCAACGTCCTGACTTTC. It translates to CSVVTGANVLTF.